The rows below give T cell receptor beta chains drawn from one sample of a study of T cells in Graves' hyperthyroidism and ophthalmopathy. TCRdb independently ran MiXCR on the multiplex PCR reads; one entry per CDR3 protein. Of roughly 380,000 distinct CDR3 sequences in the sample, roughly 13% are singletons; the top ten hold around 5.3%. The sequenced material came from blood. All receptors derive from a woman aged 18-30 years with Graves' hyperthyroidism. Each CDR3 is given with its conserved first and last residue. A D gene is named only where the DNA matches it firmly. Part of the rows lack a size; the others show once, few, many or a class for expanded clones.

D: TRBD2
size: many
V: TRBV28
J: TRBJ2-1
DNA: TGTGCCAGCAGTCTAGCGGGAGCGACCTACAATGAGCAGTTCTTC
CDR3: CASSLAGATYNEQFF

D: NA
size: NA
V: TRBV6-2/TRBV6-3
J: TRBJ1-2
DNA: TGTGCCAGCAGTTACTTGGACAACTATGGCTACACCTTC
CDR3: CASSYLDNYGYTF

D: TRBD2
size: many
V: TRBV6-1
J: TRBJ2-3
DNA: TGTGCCAGCAGTGAAGGTGTTAGCGGGAGATCAGATACGCAGTATTTT
CDR3: CASSEGVSGRSDTQYF

D: TRBD1
size: many
V: TRBV6-1
J: TRBJ2-7
DNA: TGTGCCAGCAGTAAAAACGCCGGGACAGGGTCGAAGGAGCAGTACTTC
CDR3: CASSKNAGTGSKEQYF

D: NA
size: many
V: TRBV7-9
J: TRBJ2-7
DNA: TGTGCCAGCAGCGACACACTAGTGCCCCACGAGCAGTACTTC
CDR3: CASSDTLVPHEQYF

D: NA
size: NA
V: TRBV20-1
J: TRBJ1-5
DNA: TGCAGTGCTAGAGGACTCGGGAATAGCAATCAGCCCCAGCATTTT
CDR3: CSARGLGNSNQPQHF

D: TRBD2
size: many
V: TRBV7-2
J: TRBJ2-1
DNA: TGTGCCAGCAGCTCGACTAGCGGGAGGGCCGGTCCCCCTCCCTCAAGAAATGAGCAGTTCTTC
CDR3: CASSSTSGRAGPPPSRNEQFF

D: TRBD2
size: once
V: TRBV24-1
J: TRBJ2-1
DNA: TGTGCCACCAGCCCCTTCGGGGGGTCGAATGAGCGGTTCTTC
CDR3: CATSPFGGSNERFF

D: NA
size: many
V: TRBV28
J: TRBJ2-3
DNA: TGTGCCAGCAGTCCAGGGACTCTCACAGATACGCAGTATTTT
CDR3: CASSPGTLTDTQYF

D: TRBD2
size: many
V: TRBV20-1
J: TRBJ2-1
DNA: TGCAGTGCTAGAAAACTAGCGGTTTCGCTCCATGAGCAGTTCTTC
CDR3: CSARKLAVSLHEQFF

D: NA
size: NA
V: TRBV7-2
J: TRBJ2-3
DNA: TGTGCCAGCAGCGCCCCACTAGCTTCTTCCACAGATACGCAGTATTTT
CDR3: CASSAPLASSTDTQYF

D: TRBD2
size: few
V: TRBV10-3
J: TRBJ2-1
DNA: TGTGCCATCAGCGGACTAGCGGACCTCTCCTACAATGAGCAGTTCTTC
CDR3: CAISGLADLSYNEQFF

D: NA
size: few
V: TRBV20-1
J: TRBJ2-1
DNA: TGCAGTGCGCCCGGGGACAAATACAATGAGCAGTTCTTC
CDR3: CSAPGDKYNEQFF

D: NA
size: many
V: TRBV5-5
J: TRBJ1-4
DNA: TGTGCCAGCAGCGCCGGGACCCGGACGTATGAAAAACTGTTTTTT
CDR3: CASSAGTRTYEKLFF

D: NA
size: many
V: TRBV30
J: TRBJ1-1
DNA: TGTGCCTGGAGTGTAGTAGGGGGGACTGAAGCTTTCTTT
CDR3: CAWSVVGGTEAFF

D: NA
size: many
V: TRBV2
J: TRBJ2-1
DNA: TGTGCCAGCAGTGTCTTTGGAACCCCAGGCAATGAGCAGTTCTTC
CDR3: CASSVFGTPGNEQFF